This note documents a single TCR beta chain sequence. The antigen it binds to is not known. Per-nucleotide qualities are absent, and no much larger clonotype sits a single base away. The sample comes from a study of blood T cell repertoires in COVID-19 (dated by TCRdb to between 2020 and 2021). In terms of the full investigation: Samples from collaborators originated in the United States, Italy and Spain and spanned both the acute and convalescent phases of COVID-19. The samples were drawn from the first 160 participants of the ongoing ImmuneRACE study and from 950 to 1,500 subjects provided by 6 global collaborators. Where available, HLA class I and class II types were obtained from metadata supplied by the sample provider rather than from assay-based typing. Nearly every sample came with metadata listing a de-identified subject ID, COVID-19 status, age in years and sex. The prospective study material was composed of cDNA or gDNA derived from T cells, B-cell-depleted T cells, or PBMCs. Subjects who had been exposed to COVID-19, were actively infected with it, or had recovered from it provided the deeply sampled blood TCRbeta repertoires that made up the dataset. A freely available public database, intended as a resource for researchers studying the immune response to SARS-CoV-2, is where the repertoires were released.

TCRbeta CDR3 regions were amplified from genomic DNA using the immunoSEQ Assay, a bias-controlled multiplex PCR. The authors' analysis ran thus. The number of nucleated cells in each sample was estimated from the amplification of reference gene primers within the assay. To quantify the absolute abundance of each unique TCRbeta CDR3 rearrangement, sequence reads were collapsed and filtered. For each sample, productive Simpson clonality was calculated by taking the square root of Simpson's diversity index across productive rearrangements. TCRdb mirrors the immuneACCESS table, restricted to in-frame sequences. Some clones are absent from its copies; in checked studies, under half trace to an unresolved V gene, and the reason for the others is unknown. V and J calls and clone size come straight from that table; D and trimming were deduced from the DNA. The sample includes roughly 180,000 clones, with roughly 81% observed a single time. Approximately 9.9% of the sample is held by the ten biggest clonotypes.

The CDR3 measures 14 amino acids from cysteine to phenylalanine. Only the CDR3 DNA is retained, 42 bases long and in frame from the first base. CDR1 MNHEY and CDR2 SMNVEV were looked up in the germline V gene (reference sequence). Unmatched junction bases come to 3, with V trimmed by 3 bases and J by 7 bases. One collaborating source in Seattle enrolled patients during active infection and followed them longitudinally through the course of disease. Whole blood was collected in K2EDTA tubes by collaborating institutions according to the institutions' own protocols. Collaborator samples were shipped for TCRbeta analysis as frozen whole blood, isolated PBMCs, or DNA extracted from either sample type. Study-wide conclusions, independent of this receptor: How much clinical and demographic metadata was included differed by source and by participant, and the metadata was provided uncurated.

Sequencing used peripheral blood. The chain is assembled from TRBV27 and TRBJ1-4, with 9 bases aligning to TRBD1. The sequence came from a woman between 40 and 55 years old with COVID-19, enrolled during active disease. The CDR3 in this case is CASSLDRGGEKLFF. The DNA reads TGTGCCAGCAGTTTGGACAGGGGAGGTGAAAAACTGTTTTTT.